This T cell receptor beta chain was captured in a study of T cell changes during pregnancy in multiple sclerosis. There are a few counts of this clone. With 5 bases clipped from V and 7 bases from J, the junction kept 0 bases outside the gene matches. Per the germline V gene, CDR1 is MDHEN and CDR2 is SYDVKM. The CDR3 contains 12 residues. Profiling relied on immunoSEQ multiplex PCR, and the TCRdb table lists in-frame clones only, not all of them. The sample yields tens of thousands of clones, just under 95% seen once. The V call is TRBV28, the J call TRBJ2-1, with 9 bases matching TRBD1. The sample in question was peripheral blood, obtained in the third trimester of pregnancy. The clonotype comes from a female donor in good health, enrolled as a control in a pregnancy study. The CDR3 nucleotides read TGTGCCAGCAGTGGACAGGGGAATGAGCAGTTCTTC. This gives the protein CASSGQGNEQFF.